The next 11 T cell receptor beta chains were all read from a single sample in a study of technical replicates of blood from a few donors (dated by TCRdb to about 2017). The library was produced with the immunoSEQ multiplex PCR assay. The table comes from immuneACCESS by way of TCRdb, which keeps in-frame sequences with V and J called. Part of the clones is missing from these tables; in studies checked, under half for an unresolved V gene and the rest for unknown reasons. Present in this sample are about 56,000 clones, about 93% of which were seen just once. The biggest ten clones account for around 4% of the sample. Material for sequencing was PBMCs. These receptors were taken from a human donor in good health. Some clones in this sample may be carry-over from other donors' samples.

As concerns this clone: At one end the junction does not follow the germline gene, possibly because of a read error. The CDR3 region is CASSLAGGAADTQYF. CDR3 nucleotides: TGTGCCAGCAGCCTAGCGGGGGGAGCTGCAGATACGCAGTATTTT. V usage is TRBV7-2 and J usage is TRBJ2-3; 11 nucleotides agree with TRBD2. The CDR3 runs 15 residues. The germline gives CDR1 SGHTA, CDR2 FQGNSA. Combining the CDR3 with reference TRBV7-2 and TRBJ2-3 gives the whole variable domain GAGVSQSPSNKVTEKGKDVELRCDPISGHTALYWYRQSLGQGLEFLIYFQGNSAPDKSGLPSDRFSAERTGGSVSTLTIQRTQQEDSAVYLCASSLAGGAADTQYFGPGTRLTVL.

This rearrangement joins TRBV29-1 to TRBJ1-6; 7 nucleotides match TRBD1. V dropped 6 bases and J dropped 1; count of bases not matched to a gene: 0. Per germline, CDR1 SQVTM and CDR2 ANQGSEA. This CDR3 comprises 13 residues. CDR3 residues: CSVRGSYNSPLHF. The DNA of the CDR3 is TGCAGCGTCAGGGGGTCCTATAATTCACCCCTCCACTTT.

V usage is TRBV4-3 and J usage is TRBJ2-5; the match to TRBD2 covers 12 bases. The CDR3 contains 17 residues. Losses at the gene ends were 5 bases for V and 9 bases for J; bases not matched to a gene: 16. Looked up from germline, CDR1 is LGHNA and CDR2 is YSLEER. CDR3 sequence: CASSDRLRTSGVSAQYF. As DNA, the CDR3 is TGCGCCAGCAGCGACCGATTGAGGACTAGCGGGGTGTCGGCCCAGTACTTC.

CDR3 sequence (DNA): TGCGCCAGCAGCCAAGATCGAGGGACCGGGGAGCTGTTTTTT. Its protein product is CASSQDRGTGELFF. The J gene is TRBJ2-2, the V gene TRBV4-1; a weak D match, TRBD2 (5 bases). There are 14 residues in the CDR3. Germline values: CDR1 MGHRA, CDR2 YSYEKL. Trimming removed 0 bases from V and 5 bases from J, with 7 bases in between.

This chain uses TRBV5-4 with TRBJ2-1; 7 bases are a match to TRBD2. CDR1 is SGHNT, CDR2 YYREEE, per germline (reference sequence). The CDR3 length is 17 residues. J was trimmed by 0 bases and V by 0 bases; bases with no gene match: 6. The CDR3 DNA follows: TGTGCCAGCAGCTTGGCATGGTCTAGCGGCTCCTACAATGAGCAGTTCTTC. Its protein product is CASSLAWSSGSYNEQFF.

V gene TRBV7-8 combines with J gene TRBJ2-2, with D perhaps matching TRBD1 (5 bases). The CDR3 is made up of 16 amino acids. In germline, CDR1 is SGHVS, CDR2 FQNEAQ. The germline V and J ends were trimmed by 1 base and 4 bases, with 13 bases remaining between them. CDR3 protein: CASSLGNVQGTGELFF. The DNA of the CDR3 is TGTGCCAGCAGCTTAGGAAACGTCCAGGGCACCGGGGAGCTGTTTTTT.

The chain combines TRBV5-1 with TRBJ1-2; 7 bases match TRBD1. The V gene's germline CDR1 is SGHRS and CDR2 YFSETQ. This CDR3 region has 13 residues. After removal of 4 bases from V and 4 bases from J, the junction contained 4 bases not matched to a gene. The CDR3 region has the DNA TGCGCCAGCAGCCCGGACAGGCCCTATGGCTACACCTTC. As protein: CASSPDRPYGYTF.

The genes are TRBV7-8 and TRBJ2-5; TRBD2 matches 8 bases. The CDR3 spans 15 residues. CDR1 and CDR2 from the germline V gene are SGHVS and FQNEAQ. The junction had 9 bases not matched to a gene; V was cut back by 5 bases and J by 4 bases. CDR3 nucleotides: TGTGCCAGCAGCCAATCCGGCGGGGGGACAGAGACCCAGTACTTC. Translation gives CASSQSGGGTETQYF.

The chain has TRBV29-1 and TRBJ2-5; tentatively, D is TRBD1 (6 bases). The germline V and J ends were trimmed by 6 bases and 7 bases, with 27 bases remaining between them. Germline CDR1 and CDR2: SQVTM and ANQGSEA. The CDR3 extends over 16 amino acids. CDR3 loop: CSVSSAGSREGGTQYF. CDR3 nucleotides: TGCAGCGTCTCATCTGCCGGGTCTAGGGAAGGGGGGACCCAGTACTTC.

V and J are TRBV4-3 and TRBJ2-3; 7 bases are a match to TRBD2. Germline lookup yields CDR1 LGHNA and CDR2 YSLEER. V gave up 0 bases and J gave up 5 bases; unmatched junction bases: 8. The CDR3 is 16 amino acids. The CDR3 DNA sequence: TGCGCCAGCAGCCAAGAGAGGACCCGGGGGGTAGATACGCAGTATTTT. Translation: CASSQERTRGVDTQYF.

The rearrangement uses TRBV19 and TRBJ2-5, with D tentatively TRBD1 (6 bases). The CDR3 runs to 13 residues. Looked up from germline, CDR1 is LNHDA and CDR2 is SQIVND (reference sequence). The V end was cut by 5 bases, the J end by 1 base, with 8 bases between. DNA of the CDR3: TGTGCCAGTAGTTTGGGGGCCCAAGAGACCCAGTACTTC. Residues: CASSLGAQETQYF. The full variable domain, with the rest looked up from reference TRBV19 and TRBJ2-5, is DGGITQSPKYLFRKEGQNVTLSCEQNLNHDAMYWYRQDPGQGLRLIYYSQIVNDFQKGDIAEGYSVSREKKESFPLTVTSAQKNPTAFYLCASSLGAQETQYFGPGTRLLVL.